The TCR beta chain described here comes from a study of T cells after yellow fever vaccination. In the study overall: Researchers used SMART-Seq v4 Ultra Low Input to prepare fractions that had low cell numbers.

V was pared by 5 bases and J by 1 base, with 9 bases between. The germline gives CDR1 SGDLS, CDR2 YYNGEE. This CDR3 region has 14 residues. TCRdb re-derived calls from the 5' RACE reads in MiXCR, one entry per CDR3 protein. The profile shows about 630,000 distinct CDR3 sequences, 12% of them singletons. A note on this clonotype: As yet, its antigen is unknown.

Whole-study results and caveats: The secondary response was weaker but peaked faster, day 5 versus 15. Reappearing after the booster were most of the clones from primary vaccination (96% CD4, approximately 89% CD8).

This rearrangement joins TRBV9 to TRBJ2-2, with D maybe TRBD1 (5 bases). The sample consisted of PBMCs, taken on the day of the yellow fever booster vaccination. This TCR came from a man aged 25 to 40 who received the YFV17D yellow fever vaccine. The DNA of the CDR3 is TGTGCCAGCAGGGGGCCGCGGAACACCGGGGAGCTGTTTTTT. This gives the protein CASRGPRNTGELFF.